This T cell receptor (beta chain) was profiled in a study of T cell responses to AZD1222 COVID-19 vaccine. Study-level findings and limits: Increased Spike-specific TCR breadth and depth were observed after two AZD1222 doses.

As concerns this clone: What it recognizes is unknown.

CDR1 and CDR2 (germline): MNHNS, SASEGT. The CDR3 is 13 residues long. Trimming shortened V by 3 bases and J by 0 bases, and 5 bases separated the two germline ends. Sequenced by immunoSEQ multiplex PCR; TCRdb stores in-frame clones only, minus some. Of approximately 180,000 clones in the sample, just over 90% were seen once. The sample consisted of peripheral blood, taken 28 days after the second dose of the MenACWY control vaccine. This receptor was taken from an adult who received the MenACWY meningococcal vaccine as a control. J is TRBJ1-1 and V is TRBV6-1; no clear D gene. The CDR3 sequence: CASSDRMNTEAFF. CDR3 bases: TGTGCCAGCAGTGACCGCATGAACACTGAAGCTTTCTTT.